The 4 T cell receptor beta chains given below trace back to one sample, sequenced in a study of human T cells and chemical hapten exposure. The sample's time point: pre-sensitization, week 0. The treatment is: therapeutic diphenylcyclopropenone sensitization with weekly scalp DPC. TCRdb analysed the RACE reads with MiXCR anew, one entry per CDR3 protein. The sample has around 330,000 distinct CDR3 sequences, about 5.4% seen once. Source: whole blood, taken in connection with sensitization to the hapten diphenylcyclopropenone (DPC). The receptors shown here come from a woman between 18 and 30 years old with alopecia areata. Some clones in this sample may be carry-over from other donors' samples.

This clonotype was counted between two and nine times. This rearrangement joins TRBV19 to TRBJ1-2; 8 bases are shared with TRBD1. Germline V gene sequence: CDR1 LNHDA, CDR2 SQIVND (reference sequence). This CDR3 is built from 14 residues. With 5 bases clipped from V and 3 bases from J, the junction kept 5 bases outside the gene matches. CDR3 bases: TGTGCCAGTAGTGCCCCGGGACAGGACTATGGCTACACCTTC. Its translation is CASSAPGQDYGYTF. The entire variable domain, with the rest obtained from reference TRBV19 and TRBJ1-2, is as follows: DGGITQSPKYLFRKEGQNVTLSCEQNLNHDAMYWYRQDPGQGLRLIYYSQIVNDFQKGDIAEGYSVSREKKESFPLTVTSAQKNPTAFYLCASSAPGQDYGYTFGSGTRLTVV.

This clonotype came up a few times. The V gene is TRBV25-1, the J gene TRBJ1-1; D is undetermined. The V end was cut by 5 bases, the J end by 1 base, with 11 bases between. The CDR3 consists of 14 residues. Germline assignment: CDR1 MGHDK and CDR2 SYGVNS. The CDR3: CASSPRIENTEAFF. Here the CDR3 DNA reads TGTGCCAGCAGTCCGAGGATCGAGAACACTGAAGCTTTCTTT.

Many counts were recorded for this clonotype. The chain links TRBV7-2 to TRBJ2-7; D not certain. The V end lost 0 bases, the J end lost 7 bases, and 10 bases lay between the germline ends. The CDR3 is 13 residues long. CDR1 SGHTA and CDR2 FQGNSA come from the germline V gene. The CDR3 sequence is CASSLAGYGEQYF. The CDR3 region has the DNA TGTGCCAGCAGCTTAGCCGGGTATGGAGAGCAGTACTTC.

Notes on this clonotype: This may arise from a read error, as a much more abundant clone is one base away. This rearrangement joins TRBV6-2 or TRBV6-3 to TRBJ1-2; TRBD1 might be the D (6 bases). The CDR3 spans 15 residues. Germline V lookup: CDR1 MNHEY, CDR2 SVGEGT. CDR3 DNA sequence: TGTGCCAGCAGTCCACAAGACAGGCCCAACTATGGCTTCACCTTC. As protein: CASSPQDRPNYGFTF.